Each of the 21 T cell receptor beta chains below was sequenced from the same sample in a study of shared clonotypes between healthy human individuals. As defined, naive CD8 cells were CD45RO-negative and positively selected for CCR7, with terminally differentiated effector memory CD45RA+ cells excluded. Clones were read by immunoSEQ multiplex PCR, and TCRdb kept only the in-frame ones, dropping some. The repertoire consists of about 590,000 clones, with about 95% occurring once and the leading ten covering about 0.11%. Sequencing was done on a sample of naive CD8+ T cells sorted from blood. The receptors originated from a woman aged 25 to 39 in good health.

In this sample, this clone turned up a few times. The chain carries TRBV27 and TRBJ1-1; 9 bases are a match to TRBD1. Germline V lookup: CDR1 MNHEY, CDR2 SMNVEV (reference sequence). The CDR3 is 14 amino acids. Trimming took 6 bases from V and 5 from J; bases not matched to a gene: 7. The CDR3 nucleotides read TGTGCCAGCAGCCACGGGACAGGGCAGACTGAAGCTTTCTTT. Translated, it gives CASSHGTGQTEAFF.

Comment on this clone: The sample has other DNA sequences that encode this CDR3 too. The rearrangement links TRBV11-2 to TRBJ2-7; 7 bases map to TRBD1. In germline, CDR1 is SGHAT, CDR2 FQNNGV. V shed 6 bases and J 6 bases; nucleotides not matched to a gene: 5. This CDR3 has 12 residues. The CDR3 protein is CASSLGGVEQYF. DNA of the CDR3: TGTGCCAGCAGTCTAGGGGGCGTCGAGCAGTACTTC.

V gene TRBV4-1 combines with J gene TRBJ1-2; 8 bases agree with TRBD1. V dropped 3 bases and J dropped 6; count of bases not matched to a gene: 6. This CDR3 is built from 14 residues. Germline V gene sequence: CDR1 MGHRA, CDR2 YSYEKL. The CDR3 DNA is TGCGCCAGCAGCCATGGACAGGGACCTAATGGCTACACCTTC. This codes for CASSHGQGPNGYTF.

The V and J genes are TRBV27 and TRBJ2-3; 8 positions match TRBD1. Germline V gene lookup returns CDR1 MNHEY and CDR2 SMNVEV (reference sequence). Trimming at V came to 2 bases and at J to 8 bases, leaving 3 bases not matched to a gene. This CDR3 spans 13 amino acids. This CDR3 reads CASSLTGGATQYF. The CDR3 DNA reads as TGTGCCAGCAGTTTAACAGGGGGTGCTACGCAGTATTTT.

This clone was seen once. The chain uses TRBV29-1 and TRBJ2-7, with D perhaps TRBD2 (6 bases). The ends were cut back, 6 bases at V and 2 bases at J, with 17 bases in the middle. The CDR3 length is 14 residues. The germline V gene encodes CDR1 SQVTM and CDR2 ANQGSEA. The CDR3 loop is CSVTPGLETYEQYF. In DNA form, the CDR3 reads TGCAGCGTAACACCGGGACTGGAGACCTACGAGCAGTACTTC.

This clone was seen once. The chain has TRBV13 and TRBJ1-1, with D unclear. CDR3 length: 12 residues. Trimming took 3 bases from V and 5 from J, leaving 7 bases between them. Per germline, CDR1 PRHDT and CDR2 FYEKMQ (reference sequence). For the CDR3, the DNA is TGTGCCAGCAGCTTTATTGGGACTGAAGCTTTCTTT. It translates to CASSFIGTEAFF.

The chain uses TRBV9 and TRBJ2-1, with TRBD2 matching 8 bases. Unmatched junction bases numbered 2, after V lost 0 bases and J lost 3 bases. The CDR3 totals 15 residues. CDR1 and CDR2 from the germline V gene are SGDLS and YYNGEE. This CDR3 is CASSVEGTSYNEQFF. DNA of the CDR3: TGTGCCAGCAGCGTAGAAGGGACTAGCTACAATGAGCAGTTCTTC. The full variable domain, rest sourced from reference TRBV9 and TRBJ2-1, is DSGVTQTPKHLITATGQRVTLRCSPRSGDLSVYWYQQSLDQGLQFLIQYYNGEERAKGNILERFSAQQFPDLHSELNLSSLELGDSALYFCASSVEGTSYNEQFFGPGTRLTVL.

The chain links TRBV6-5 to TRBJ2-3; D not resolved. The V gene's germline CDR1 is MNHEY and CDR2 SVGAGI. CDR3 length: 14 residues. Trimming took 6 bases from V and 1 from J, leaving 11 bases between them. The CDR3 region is CASSPAWGTDTQYF. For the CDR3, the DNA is TGTGCCAGCAGCCCGGCGTGGGGCACAGATACGCAGTATTTT.

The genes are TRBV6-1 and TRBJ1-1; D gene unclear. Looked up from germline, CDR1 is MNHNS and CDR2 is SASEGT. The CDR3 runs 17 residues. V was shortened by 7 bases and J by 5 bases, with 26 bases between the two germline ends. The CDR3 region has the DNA TGTGCCAGCAATGAGGGTTCGATGGTAGCAGGCTGGACTGAAGCTTTCTTT. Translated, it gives CASNEGSMVAGWTEAFF.

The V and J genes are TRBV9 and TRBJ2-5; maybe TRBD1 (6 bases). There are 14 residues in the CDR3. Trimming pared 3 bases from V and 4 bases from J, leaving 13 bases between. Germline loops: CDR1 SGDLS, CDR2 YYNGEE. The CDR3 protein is CASSGTGYGETQYF. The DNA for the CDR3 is TGTGCCAGCAGCGGAACAGGGTATGGAGAGACCCAGTACTTC.

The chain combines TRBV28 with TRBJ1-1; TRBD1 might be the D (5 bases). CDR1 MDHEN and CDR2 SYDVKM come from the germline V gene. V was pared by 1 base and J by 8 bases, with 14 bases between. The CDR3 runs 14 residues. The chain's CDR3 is CASSLSGRPREAFF. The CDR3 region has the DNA TGTGCCAGCAGTTTATCGGGACGCCCGAGAGAAGCTTTCTTT.

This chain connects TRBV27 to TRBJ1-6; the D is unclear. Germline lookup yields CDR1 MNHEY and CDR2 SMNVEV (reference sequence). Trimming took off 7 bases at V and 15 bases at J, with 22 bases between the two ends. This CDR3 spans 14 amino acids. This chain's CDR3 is CASTIKSSDYRLHF. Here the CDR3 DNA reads TGTGCCAGCACCATAAAGTCCTCGGATTATCGCCTCCACTTT.

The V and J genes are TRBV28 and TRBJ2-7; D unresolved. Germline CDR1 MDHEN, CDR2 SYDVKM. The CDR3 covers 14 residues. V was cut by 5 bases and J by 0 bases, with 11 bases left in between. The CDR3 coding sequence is TGTGCCAGCAGTAAAGTGTACGCCTCCTACGAGCAGTACTTC. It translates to CASSKVYASYEQYF.

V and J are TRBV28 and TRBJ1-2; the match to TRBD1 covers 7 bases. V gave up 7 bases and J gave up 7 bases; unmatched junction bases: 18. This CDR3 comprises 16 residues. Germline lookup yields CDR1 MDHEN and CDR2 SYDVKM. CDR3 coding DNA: TGTGCCAGCATCCCATTGGGACCTCCAGGGGGAGGTGGCTACACCTTC. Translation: CASIPLGPPGGGGYTF.

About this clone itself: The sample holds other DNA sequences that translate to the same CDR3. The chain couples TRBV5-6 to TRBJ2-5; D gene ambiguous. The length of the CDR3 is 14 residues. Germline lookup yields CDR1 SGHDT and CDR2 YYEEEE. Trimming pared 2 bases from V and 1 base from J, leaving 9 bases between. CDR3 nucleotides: TGTGCCAGCAGCTTCTCAGGCTCCCAAGAGACCCAGTACTTC. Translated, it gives CASSFSGSQETQYF.

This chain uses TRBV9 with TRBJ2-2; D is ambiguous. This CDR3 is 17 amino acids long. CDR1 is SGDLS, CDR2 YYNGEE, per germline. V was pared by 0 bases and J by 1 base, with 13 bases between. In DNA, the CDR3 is TGTGCCAGCAGCGTAGTCCCCTTATGGGAGAACACCGGGGAGCTGTTTTTT. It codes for CASSVVPLWENTGELFF. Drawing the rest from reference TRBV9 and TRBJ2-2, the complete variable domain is DSGVTQTPKHLITATGQRVTLRCSPRSGDLSVYWYQQSLDQGLQFLIQYYNGEERAKGNILERFSAQQFPDLHSELNLSSLELGDSALYFCASSVVPLWENTGELFFGEGSRLTVL.

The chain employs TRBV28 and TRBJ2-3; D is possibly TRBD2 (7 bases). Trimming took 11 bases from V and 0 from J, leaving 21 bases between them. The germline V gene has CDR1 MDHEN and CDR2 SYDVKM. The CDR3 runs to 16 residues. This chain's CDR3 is CASAALGGGSTDTQYF. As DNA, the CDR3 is TGTGCCTCAGCGGCCCTAGGGGGAGGGAGCACAGATACGCAGTATTTT.

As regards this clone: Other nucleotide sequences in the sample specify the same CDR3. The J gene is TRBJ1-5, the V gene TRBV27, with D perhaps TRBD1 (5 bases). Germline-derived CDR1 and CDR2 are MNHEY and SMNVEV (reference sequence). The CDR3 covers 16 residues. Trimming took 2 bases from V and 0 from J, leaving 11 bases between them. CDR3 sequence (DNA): TGTGCCAGCAGTTTAGGGGGAGGTTATAGCAATCAGCCCCAGCATTTT. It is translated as CASSLGGGYSNQPQHF.

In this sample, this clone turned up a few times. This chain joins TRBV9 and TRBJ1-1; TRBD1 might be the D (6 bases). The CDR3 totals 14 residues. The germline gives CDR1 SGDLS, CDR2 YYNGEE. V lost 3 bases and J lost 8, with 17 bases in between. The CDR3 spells CASSGTGALGEAFF. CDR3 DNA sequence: TGTGCCAGCAGCGGTACGGGGGCGTTAGGAGAAGCTTTCTTT.

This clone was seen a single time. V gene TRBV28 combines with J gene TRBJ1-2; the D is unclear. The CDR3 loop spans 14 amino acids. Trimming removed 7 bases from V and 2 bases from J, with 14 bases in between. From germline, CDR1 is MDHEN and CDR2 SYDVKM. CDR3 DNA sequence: TGTGCCAGCATCTCCCCGACAACGAACTATGGCTACACCTTC. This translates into CASISPTTNYGYTF.

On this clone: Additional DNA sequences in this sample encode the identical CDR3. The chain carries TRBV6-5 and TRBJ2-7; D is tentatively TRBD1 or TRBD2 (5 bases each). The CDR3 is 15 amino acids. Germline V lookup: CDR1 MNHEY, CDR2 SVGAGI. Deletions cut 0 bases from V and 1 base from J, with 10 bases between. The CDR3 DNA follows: TGTGCCAGCAGTTACTCGTCGGGACCTTCCTACGAGCAGTACTTC. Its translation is CASSYSSGPSYEQYF.